This paragraph covers one T cell receptor (beta chain) sequence. The specificity of this receptor is unknown. Base qualities are missing; no much larger clone stands one base away. These data originate in a study of PD-L1 blockade in urothelial cancer (dated by TCRdb to 2015 to 2018). At the level of the whole study: Every patient began therapy at some point between 2013 and 2015 and was given atezolizumab 1,200 mg intravenously every 3 weeks. Twenty-five of 29 patients were identified as males with urothelial cancer of bladder origin, and a prior smoking history was reported by 18 of 29 patients. Patients had an ECOG performance status of 0 or 1 and had received between 0 and 3 prior chemotherapy regimens. Blood samples were analyzed 3 weeks after the start of treatment (second dose) and 6 weeks after the start of treatment. Blood samples gave median yields of about 150,000 T cells and 82,636 unique TCRs, along with a median clonality of around 0.08. An exploratory multi-omic analysis was conducted of the somatic, immune and clinical correlates of response to PD-L1 blockade with atezolizumab in urothelial cancer. Pretreatment tumor samples, along with matched peripheral blood collected serially before and after atezolizumab treatment, underwent TCR sequencing. Durable clinical benefit was defined as a progression-free survival longer than 6 months, and TCR features were additionally tested against progression-free survival and overall survival. In the same patients, pretreatment tumors underwent whole exome sequencing and RNA sequencing in addition to TCR sequencing. Durable clinical benefit was achieved by nine patients and was not achieved by 20 patients. Under 30 patients had pretreatment blood TCR-seq, some 24 had at least one posttreatment blood collection, and some 24 had tumor TCR-seq. General study outcomes and caveats: A pretreatment peripheral blood TCR clonality below the median was linked to improved progression-free and overall survival. Among patients with durable benefit, tumor-associated TCR clones showed greater expansion in peripheral blood 3 weeks after treatment started (n ≈ 20, p = 0.022). Small sample size (n ≈ 27) and many exploratory analyses mean the results are intended to be hypothesis-generating.

Read against the paper, the sample's time point label means: pretreatment peripheral blood. The cohort included 29 patients with locally advanced or metastatic urothelial carcinoma who were treated at Memorial Sloan Kettering on a trial protocol. Peripheral blood mononuclear cells were collected pretreatment and during treatment, with between 1 and 8 total time points obtained per patient. The Qiagen DNeasy Blood extraction kit was used to purify genomic DNA from total PBMCs and from tumor samples. PBMCs were collected pretreatment and during treatment, and were isolated and stored as previously described. V is cut back by 9 bases and J by 11 bases, with 4 bases in the junction unmatched. From the cysteine through the phenylalanine, the CDR3 covers 9 amino acids. Only the CDR3 portion is preserved as DNA: 27 bases, with reading frame beginning at the first base. To estimate absolute template abundance from read counts, synthetic TCR analog templates were spiked into each PCR. Using the immunoSEQ assay, TCRbeta CDR3 regions were amplified from genomic DNA with bias-controlled V and J gene primers. Sequencing of rearranged TCRbeta segments was done at approximately 20X coverage. The published analysis was carried out like this. Sequencing errors were corrected by clustering and CDR3s were annotated against IMGT to assign V, D and J genes. Out-of-frame and stop-codon sequences were excluded, and only productive TCRbeta rearrangements were used in downstream analyses. Clonality was calculated as one minus the Shannon entropy normalized by the log of the number of unique productive sequences. Clones differing between time points or between blood and tumor were identified using Fisher's exact test with Benjamini-Hochberg correction, with an adjusted p below 0.01 applied as the threshold. This is the immuneACCESS table as TCRdb keeps it, with only in-frame sequences that have V and J called. A part of the clones is gone; compared with another copy, unresolved V genes explain less than half, and the rest is unexplained. V and J calls and clone size are given by that table; D and trimming were obtained from the DNA. The sample includes approximately 63,000 clones, with 75% to 85% observed a single time. The ten biggest clones cover about 1.6% of the sample.

This receptor was taken from a man in his 70s with urothelial cancer. Specimen: PBMCs, collected around atezolizumab (anti-PD-L1) treatment. Here the chain combines TRBV5-3 and TRBJ1-2, with 7 middle bases fitting TRBD1. TRBV5-3 is an ORF, with its function uncertain. The CDR3 corresponds to CATPGGYTF. The DNA sequence is as follows: TGTGCCACCCCAGGGGGATACACCTTC.